What follows are 23 T cell receptor beta chains derived from one specimen sequenced in a study of beta chain features in type 1 diabetes. Points from the study as a whole: Type 1 diabetes patients showed a moderate but significant shortening of TCRB CDR3s in all four CD4+ subsets.

Reverse transcription of all isolated RNA meant that expressed TCRB transcripts were sequenced. Produced via immunoSEQ multiplex PCR; TCRdb's table is partial and in-frame only. This sample carries under 300,000 clones, around 13% of them seen once, and the ten largest clones take approximately 0.018%. Their antigens are not known. Sequenced input: naive CD4+ T cells from blood. These receptors came from a young man with type 1 diabetes.

This clone was seen a few times. The chain carries TRBV9 and TRBJ2-1; the D gene is possibly TRBD2 (6 bases). Looked up from germline, CDR1 is SGDLS and CDR2 is YYNGEE. Trimming removed 7 bases from V and 6 bases from J, with 17 bases in between. The CDR3 spans 14 residues. The CDR3 region is CASAPGTYGNEQFF. The DNA of the CDR3 is TGTGCCAGCGCCCCCGGGACTTATGGCAATGAGCAGTTCTTC. Complete variable domain (other parts from reference TRBV9 and TRBJ2-1): DSGVTQTPKHLITATGQRVTLRCSPRSGDLSVYWYQQSLDQGLQFLIQYYNGEERAKGNILERFSAQQFPDLHSELNLSSLELGDSALYFCASAPGTYGNEQFFGPGTRLTVL.

Points on this clone: Other DNA sequences in this sample translate to the same CDR3. The chain carries TRBV30 and TRBJ2-3, with D perhaps TRBD2 (5 bases). The CDR3 totals 14 residues. CDR1 is GTSNPN and CDR2 is SVGIG in the germline V gene (reference sequence). Trimming left V 4 bases short and J 0 bases short, with 11 bases between. CDR3 DNA sequence: TGTGCCTGGACAAGCGGCGTTAGCACAGATACGCAGTATTTT. This codes for CAWTSGVSTDTQYF.

The table lists this clone with a few counts. The chain combines TRBV19 with TRBJ2-6; maybe TRBD1 (6 bases). The CDR3 loop spans 17 amino acids. Per germline, CDR1 LNHDA and CDR2 SQIVND (reference sequence). V was cut by 5 bases and J by 4 bases, with 18 bases left in between. The CDR3 nucleotides are TGTGCCAGTAGTTTTGGACAGCCTTCCGTGGGGGCCAACGTCCTGACTTTC. The encoded protein is CASSFGQPSVGANVLTF.

This clone showed up just a few times. Written as DNA, the CDR3 is TGTGCCAGCAGCCCGATGCAAGGCGCCCAGCGAGTAGCGACCCAGTACTTC. Protein sequence: CASSPMQGAQRVATQYF. V usage is TRBV14 and J usage is TRBJ2-5; D not certain. V gave up 4 bases and J gave up 7 bases, with 25 bases separating them. The germline gives CDR1 SGHDN, CDR2 FVKESK. The CDR3 spans 17 residues.

This clone turned up a few times. CDR3 in amino acids: CASSPGTEETQYF. Here the CDR3 DNA reads TGTGCCAGCAGCCCGGGGACAGAAGAGACCCAGTACTTC. This chain links TRBV7-2 with TRBJ2-5; the match to TRBD1 covers 7 bases. Looked up from germline, CDR1 is SGHTA and CDR2 is FQGNSA. The CDR3 is 13 residues long. Trimming removed 5 bases from V and 3 bases from J; junction bases left unmatched: 3. The full variable domain, completed using reference TRBV7-2 and TRBJ2-5, is GAGVSQSPSNKVTEKGKDVELRCDPISGHTALYWYRQSLGQGLEFLIYFQGNSAPDKSGLPSDRFSAERTGGSVSTLTIQRTQQEDSAVYLCASSPGTEETQYFGPGTRLLVL.

This chain links TRBV27 with TRBJ2-2; TRBD1 matches at 9 bases. V dropped 6 bases and J dropped 7; count of bases not matched to a gene: 6. The CDR3 loop spans 14 amino acids. Germline V gene sequence: CDR1 MNHEY, CDR2 SMNVEV (reference sequence). DNA for the CDR3: TGTGCCAGCAGCATGGACAGGGGAGACGGGGAGCTGTTTTTT. Protein: CASSMDRGDGELFF.

The V gene is TRBV6-1, the J gene TRBJ1-2; 7 bases line up with TRBD1. Germline CDR1 reads MNHNS; CDR2 reads SASEGT. The J segment lost 6 bases and the V segment lost 6 bases, leaving 10 bases of the junction unmatched. The CDR3 loop spans 14 amino acids. The CDR3 reads CASRDRSRDNGYTF. For the CDR3, the DNA is TGTGCCAGCAGGGACAGGTCGCGGGACAATGGCTACACCTTC.

This sequence joins TRBV19 and TRBJ2-7; tentatively, D is TRBD1 (6 bases). This CDR3 comprises 13 residues. Germline V lookup: CDR1 LNHDA, CDR2 SQIVND (reference sequence). Trimming left V 3 bases short and J 1 base short, with 7 bases between. CDR3 in DNA: TGTGCCAGTAGTATCACAGGGTCCTACGAGCAGTACTTC. Translated: CASSITGSYEQYF.

Written as DNA, the CDR3 is TGTGCCAGTAGGATGACTAGCGGGGTTGAGACCCAGTACTTC. Translating it yields CASRMTSGVETQYF. The chain has TRBV19 and TRBJ2-5; TRBD2 matches 11 bases. Trimming cost V 6 bases and J 5 bases; bases outside gene matches: 5. This CDR3 is built from 14 residues. Germline V gene data show CDR1 as LNHDA and CDR2 as SQIVND (reference sequence).

The rearrangement links TRBV29-1 to TRBJ1-2; the D gene is possibly TRBD1 (6 bases). The CDR3 sequence is 12 residues long. Germline CDR1 and CDR2: SQVTM and ANQGSEA. With 6 bases removed from V and 7 bases from J, the gap between germline ends came to 15 bases. CDR3 nucleotides: TGCAGCGTCGTGACAGGTGATGCTGGCTACACCTTC. It is translated as CSVVTGDAGYTF.

This chain links TRBV14 with TRBJ2-7, with 9 bases aligning to TRBD2. V lost 5 bases, J lost 2 bases, and 10 bases stayed unmatched. The CDR3 length is 16 residues. CDR1 and CDR2 (germline): SGHDN, FVKESK. For the CDR3, the DNA is TGTGCCAGCAGCACAATGGGCGGGAGGGGCCCCTACGAGCAGTACTTC. It encodes CASSTMGGRGPYEQYF. The whole variable domain, filled in from reference TRBV14 and TRBJ2-7, reads EAGVTQFPSHSVIEKGQTVTLRCDPISGHDNLYWYRRVMGKEIKFLLHFVKESKQDESGMPNNRFLAERTGGTYSTLKVQPAELEDSGVYFCASSTMGGRGPYEQYFGPGTRLTVT.

The rearrangement links TRBV4-1 to TRBJ2-6; TRBD1 is a possible D gene (5 bases). V was cut by 4 bases and J by 0 bases, with 16 bases left in between. This CDR3 has 18 residues. Germline CDR1 reads MGHRA; CDR2 reads YSYEKL. The CDR3 loop is CASSLGTGSSSGANVLTF. Written as DNA, the CDR3 is TGCGCCAGCAGCCTTGGTACAGGCTCAAGCTCTGGGGCCAACGTCCTGACTTTC.

The J gene is TRBJ2-2, the V gene TRBV30, with 12 bases identical to TRBD2. V gave up 2 bases and J gave up 7 bases; unmatched junction bases: 8. From germline, CDR1 is GTSNPN and CDR2 SVGIG (reference sequence). The CDR3 is 16 amino acids. The CDR3 protein is CAWSIGLAGIGGELFF. The CDR3 bases are TGTGCCTGGAGTATTGGACTAGCGGGAATCGGCGGGGAGCTGTTTTTT. Looking up the rest from reference TRBV30 and TRBJ2-2 gives the full variable domain: SQTIHQWPATLVQPVGSPLSLECTVEGTSNPNLYWYRQAAGRGLQLLFYSVGIGQISSEVPQNLSASRPQDRQFILSSKKLLLSDSGFYLCAWSIGLAGIGGELFFGEGSRLTVL.

This clone was seen only a few times. The chain carries TRBV30 and TRBJ1-1, with D perhaps matching TRBD1 (5 bases). V gave up 0 bases and J gave up 6 bases, with 11 bases separating them. Looked up from germline, CDR1 is GTSNPN and CDR2 is SVGIG (reference sequence). The CDR3 is 13 residues long. As DNA, the CDR3 is TGTGCCTGGAGTGTCCAGGGTCACGCTGAAGCTTTCTTT. Translating gives CAWSVQGHAEAFF.

Turning to this clone: Other DNA sequences in the same sample also yield this CDR3. The rearrangement links TRBV5-4 to TRBJ2-1, with 9 positions matching TRBD2. The trim removed 4 bases at V and 2 bases at J, leaving 4 bases unmatched. CDR3 size: 15 residues. CDR1 SGHNT and CDR2 YYREEE come from the germline V gene (reference sequence). CDR3 DNA sequence: TGTGCCAGCAGCCCGACTAGCGGCACCTACAATGAGCAGTTCTTC. Protein sequence: CASSPTSGTYNEQFF.

This clone was found once. The V gene is TRBV7-2, the J gene TRBJ2-5; D is perhaps TRBD2 (5 bases). Germline lookup yields CDR1 SGHTA and CDR2 FQGNSA. Trimming cost V 4 bases and J 2 bases, with 20 bases left between them. This CDR3 has 17 residues. CDR3 in DNA: TGTGCCAGCAGCTCAAAATTAACTAGTCGGGTGCAAGAGACCCAGTACTTC. Translation: CASSSKLTSRVQETQYF. The full variable domain, completed using reference TRBV7-2 and TRBJ2-5, is GAGVSQSPSNKVTEKGKDVELRCDPISGHTALYWYRQSLGQGLEFLIYFQGNSAPDKSGLPSDRFSAERTGGSVSTLTIQRTQQEDSAVYLCASSSKLTSRVQETQYFGPGTRLLVL.

This clone was counted only a few times. V usage is TRBV28 and J usage is TRBJ1-2; no clear D gene. Looked up from germline, CDR1 is MDHEN and CDR2 is SYDVKM. The CDR3 runs to 12 residues. Deletions cut 6 bases from V and 7 bases from J, with 12 bases between. Here the CDR3 DNA reads TGTGCCAGCAGCATCTCGCAGGCTGGCTACACCTTC. It translates to CASSISQAGYTF.

A few counts support this clone. The CDR3 is CASSFTRRGSQETQYF. The CDR3 bases are TGCGCCAGCAGCTTCACACGGAGAGGGTCCCAAGAGACCCAGTACTTC. This chain uses TRBV5-1 with TRBJ2-5; D is perhaps TRBD2 (5 bases). The CDR3 runs 16 residues. Germline values: CDR1 SGHRS, CDR2 YFSETQ. The germline V and J ends were trimmed by 2 bases and 1 base, with 15 bases remaining between them.

In nucleotides, the CDR3 is TGTGCCATCAGTCGGGACAGGGCGGGCACCGGGGAGCTGTTTTTT. This gives the protein CAISRDRAGTGELFF. The chain recombines TRBV10-3 with TRBJ2-2; 9 nucleotides agree with TRBD1. The germline CDR1 and CDR2 sequences are ENHRY and SYGVKD. The CDR3 totals 15 residues. Trimming cost V 5 bases and J 4 bases; bases outside gene matches: 5.

In this sample, this clone turned up a few times. V usage is TRBV14 and J usage is TRBJ2-1; possibly TRBD2 for D (5 bases). Germline CDR1 reads SGHDN; CDR2 reads FVKESK. The CDR3 has 12 residues. The germline V and J ends were trimmed by 1 base and 9 bases, with 7 bases remaining between them. The CDR3 DNA follows: TGTGCCAGCAGCCAAGCTCGGGGTGAGCAGTTCTTC. Protein: CASSQARGEQFF. Combining the CDR3 with reference TRBV14 and TRBJ2-1 gives the whole variable domain EAGVTQFPSHSVIEKGQTVTLRCDPISGHDNLYWYRRVMGKEIKFLLHFVKESKQDESGMPNNRFLAERTGGTYSTLKVQPAELEDSGVYFCASSQARGEQFFGPGTRLTVL.

The V call is TRBV29-1, the J call TRBJ2-1, with D possibly being TRBD2 (6 bases). The CDR3 loop spans 12 amino acids. The V gene lost 5 bases and the J gene lost 6 bases, with 11 bases spanning the gap. Germline CDR1 reads SQVTM; CDR2 reads ANQGSEA. The CDR3 region is CSVRETLNEQFF. The CDR3 DNA is TGCAGCGTTCGGGAGACACTCAATGAGCAGTTCTTC.

The chain employs TRBV7-9 and TRBJ1-1, with a tentative D call TRBD1 (6 bases). The V gene lost 3 bases and the J gene lost 1 base, with 9 bases spanning the gap. CDR1 and CDR2 (germline): SEHNR, FQNEAQ (reference sequence). This CDR3 contains 14 residues. This CDR3 reads CASSLVRGNTEAFF. In nucleotides, the CDR3 is TGTGCCAGCAGCTTGGTCAGGGGGAACACTGAAGCTTTCTTT.

This clone occurred a few times. The V call is TRBV6-1, the J call TRBJ2-3; D gene unclear. V lost 0 bases and J lost 7, with 8 bases in between. The CDR3 runs 13 residues. The germline V gene has CDR1 MNHNS and CDR2 SASEGT. CDR3 coding DNA: TGTGCCAGCAGTGAAGCTCACCGGTATACGCAGTATTTT. Its protein is CASSEAHRYTQYF.